This T cell receptor (beta chain) was identified during a study of T cells in localized non-small cell lung cancer. Study conclusions and caveats: Uninvolved nearby lung showed the greatest T cell clonality, exceeding that found in tumor. Heterogeneity remains possible because sequencing was limited to only one tumor region. Turning up in adjacent lung were a median approximately 50 of the top 100 tumor clones.

There are a few counts of this clone. Its target is not known. Some clones are missing from TCRdb's copy, which holds only in-frame ones; the method was immunoSEQ multiplex PCR. The repertoire holds some 2,600 clones, with 27% as singletons. The ends lost 3 bases at V and 8 bases at J; junction bases unmatched: 4. The V gene's germline CDR1 is SGDLS and CDR2 YYNGEE. The CDR3 consists of 13 residues. The sample here was lung tumor tissue, taken before any cancer treatment. This receptor was identified in a man aged 18 to 49 with stage I lung adenocarcinoma. The chain recombines TRBV9 with TRBJ1-1; 10 bases are a match to TRBD1. Written as DNA, the CDR3 is TGTGCCAGCAGCGAGGGACAGGGGACAGAAGCTTTCTTT. Its protein is CASSEGQGTEAFF.